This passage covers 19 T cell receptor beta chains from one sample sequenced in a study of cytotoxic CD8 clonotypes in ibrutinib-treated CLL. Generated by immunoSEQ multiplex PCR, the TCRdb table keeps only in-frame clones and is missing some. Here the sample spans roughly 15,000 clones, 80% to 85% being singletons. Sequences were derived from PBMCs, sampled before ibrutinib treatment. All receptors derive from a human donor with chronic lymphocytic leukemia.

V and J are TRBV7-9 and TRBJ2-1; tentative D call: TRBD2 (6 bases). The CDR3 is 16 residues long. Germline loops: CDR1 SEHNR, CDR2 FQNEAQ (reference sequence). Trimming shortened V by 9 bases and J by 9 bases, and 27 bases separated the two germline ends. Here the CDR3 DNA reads TGTGCCAGTATTCGGGGAGGACAAGATCGTTTCGGTGAGCAGTTCTTC. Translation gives CASIRGGQDRFGEQFF.

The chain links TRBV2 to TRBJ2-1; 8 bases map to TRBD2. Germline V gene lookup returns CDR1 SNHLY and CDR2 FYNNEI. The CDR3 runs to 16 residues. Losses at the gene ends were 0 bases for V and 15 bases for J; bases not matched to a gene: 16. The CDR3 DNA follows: TGTGCCAGCAGTGAAGCGGGGAATCGACTAGCGCAGAGATTGTTCTTC. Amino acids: CASSEAGNRLAQRLFF. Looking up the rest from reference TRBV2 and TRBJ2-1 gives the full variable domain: EPEVTQTPSHQVTQMGQEVILRCVPISNHLYFYWYRQILGQKVEFLVSFYNNEISEKSEIFDDQFSVERPDGSNFTLKIRSTKLEDSAMYFCASSEAGNRLAQRLFFGPGTRLTVL.

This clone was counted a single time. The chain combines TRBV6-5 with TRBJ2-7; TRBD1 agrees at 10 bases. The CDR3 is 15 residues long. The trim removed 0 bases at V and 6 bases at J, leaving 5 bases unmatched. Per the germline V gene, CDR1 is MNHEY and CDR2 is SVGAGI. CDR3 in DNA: TGTGCCAGCAGTTACTCGCGGGACAGGGGATCCGAGCAGTACTTC. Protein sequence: CASSYSRDRGSEQYF.

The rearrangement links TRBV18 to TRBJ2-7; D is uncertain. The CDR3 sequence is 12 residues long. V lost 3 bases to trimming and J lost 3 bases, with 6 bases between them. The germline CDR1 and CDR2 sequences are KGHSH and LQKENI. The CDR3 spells CASSPNNYEQYF. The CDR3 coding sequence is TGTGCCAGCTCACCGAACAACTACGAGCAGTACTTC.

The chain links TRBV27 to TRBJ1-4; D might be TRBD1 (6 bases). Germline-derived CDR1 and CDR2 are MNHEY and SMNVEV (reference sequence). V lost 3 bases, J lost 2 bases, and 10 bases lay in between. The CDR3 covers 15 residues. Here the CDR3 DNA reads TGTGCCAGCAGTTTGGGGGGCTTCACTAATGAAAAACTGTTTTTT. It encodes CASSLGGFTNEKLFF.

CDR3 in amino acids: CASSLRGGQNYGYTF. The CDR3 DNA is TGTGCCAGCAGTCTTCGGGGCGGACAGAACTATGGCTACACCTTC. The J gene is TRBJ1-2, the V gene TRBV27; D is perhaps TRBD1 (6 bases). The V gene lost 5 bases and the J gene lost 2 bases, with 15 bases spanning the gap. Germline CDR1 is MNHEY and CDR2 is SMNVEV (reference sequence). The CDR3 sequence is 15 residues long.

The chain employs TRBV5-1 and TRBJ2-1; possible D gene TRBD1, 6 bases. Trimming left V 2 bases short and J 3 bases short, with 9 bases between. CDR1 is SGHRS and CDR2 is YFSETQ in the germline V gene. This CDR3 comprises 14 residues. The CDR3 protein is CASSFRTDYNEQFF. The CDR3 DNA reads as TGCGCCAGCAGCTTCAGGACAGACTACAATGAGCAGTTCTTC.

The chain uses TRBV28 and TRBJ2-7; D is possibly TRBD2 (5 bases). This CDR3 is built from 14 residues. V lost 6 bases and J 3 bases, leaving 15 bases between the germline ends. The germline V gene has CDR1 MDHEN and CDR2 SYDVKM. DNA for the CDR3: TGTGCCAGCAGGACGGGAATCCCCAACTACGAGCAGTACTTC. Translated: CASRTGIPNYEQYF.

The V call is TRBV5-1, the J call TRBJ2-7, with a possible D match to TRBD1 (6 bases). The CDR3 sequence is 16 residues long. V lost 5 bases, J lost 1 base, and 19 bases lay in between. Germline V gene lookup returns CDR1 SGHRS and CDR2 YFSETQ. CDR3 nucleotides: TGCGCCAGCAGACCCGCCGGGACAACCTCGTCCTACGAGCAGTACTTC. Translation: CASRPAGTTSSYEQYF.

The CDR3 here is CASSPQDGLEQYF. In nucleotides, the CDR3 is TGTGCCAGCAGCCCGCAGGACGGTCTAGAGCAGTACTTC. V gene TRBV11-3 combines with J gene TRBJ2-7, with no clear D. Germline V gives CDR1 SGHNT, CDR2 YENEEA. The CDR3 totals 13 residues. Deletions cut 5 bases from V and 7 bases from J, with 15 bases between.

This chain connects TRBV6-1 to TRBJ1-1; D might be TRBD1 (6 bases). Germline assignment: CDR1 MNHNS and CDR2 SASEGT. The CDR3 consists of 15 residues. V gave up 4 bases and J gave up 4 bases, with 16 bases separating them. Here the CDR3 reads CASSAKPGASTEAFF. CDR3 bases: TGTGCCAGCAGTGCCAAGCCGGGGGCGAGCACTGAAGCTTTCTTT.

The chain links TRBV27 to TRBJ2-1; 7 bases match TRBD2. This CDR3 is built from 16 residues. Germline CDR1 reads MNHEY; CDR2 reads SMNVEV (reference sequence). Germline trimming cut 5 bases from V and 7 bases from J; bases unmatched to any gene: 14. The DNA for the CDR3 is TGTGCCAGCAGTGAACCCATAGCGGGTCCGGGGAATGAGCAGTTCTTC. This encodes CASSEPIAGPGNEQFF.

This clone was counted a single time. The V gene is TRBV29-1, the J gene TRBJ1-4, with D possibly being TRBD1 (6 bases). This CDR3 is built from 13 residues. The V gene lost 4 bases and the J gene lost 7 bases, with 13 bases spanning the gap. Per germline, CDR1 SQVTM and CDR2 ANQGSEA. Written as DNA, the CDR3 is TGCAGCGTTGGAGGGGGGAAAGCTGAAAAACTGTTTTTT. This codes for CSVGGGKAEKLFF.

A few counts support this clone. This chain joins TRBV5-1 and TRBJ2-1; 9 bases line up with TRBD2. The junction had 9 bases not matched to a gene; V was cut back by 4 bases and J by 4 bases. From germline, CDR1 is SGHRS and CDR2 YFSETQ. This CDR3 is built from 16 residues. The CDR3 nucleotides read TGCGCCAGCAGCGTTGGAGGACTAGCGAATTACAATGAGCAGTTCTTC. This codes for CASSVGGLANYNEQFF.

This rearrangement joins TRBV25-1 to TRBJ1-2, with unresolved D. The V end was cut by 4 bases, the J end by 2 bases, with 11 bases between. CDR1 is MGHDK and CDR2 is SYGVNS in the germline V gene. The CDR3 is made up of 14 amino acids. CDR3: CASSAWTVNYGYTF. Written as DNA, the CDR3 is TGTGCCAGCAGTGCCTGGACCGTGAACTATGGCTACACCTTC.

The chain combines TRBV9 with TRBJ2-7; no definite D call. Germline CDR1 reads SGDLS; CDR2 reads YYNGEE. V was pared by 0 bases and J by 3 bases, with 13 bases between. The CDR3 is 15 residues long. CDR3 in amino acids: CASSVEDGANYEQYF. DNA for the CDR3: TGTGCCAGCAGCGTAGAGGACGGCGCAAACTACGAGCAGTACTTC. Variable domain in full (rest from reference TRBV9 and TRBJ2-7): DSGVTQTPKHLITATGQRVTLRCSPRSGDLSVYWYQQSLDQGLQFLIQYYNGEERAKGNILERFSAQQFPDLHSELNLSSLELGDSALYFCASSVEDGANYEQYFGPGTRLTVT.

CDR3 residues: CASSFGGGYNEQYF. DNA for the CDR3: TGTGCCAGCAGTTTCGGCGGGGGGTACAACGAGCAGTACTTC. The V call is TRBV27, the J call TRBJ2-7, with 8 bases lining up with TRBD2. Germline CDR1 and CDR2: MNHEY and SMNVEV (reference sequence). This CDR3 region has 14 residues. After removal of 3 bases from V and 5 bases from J, the junction contained 6 bases not matched to a gene.

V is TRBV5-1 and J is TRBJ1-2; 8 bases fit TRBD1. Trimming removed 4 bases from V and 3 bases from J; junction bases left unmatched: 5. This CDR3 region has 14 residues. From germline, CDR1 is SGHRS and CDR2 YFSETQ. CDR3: CASSPTGVYYGYTF. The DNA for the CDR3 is TGCGCCAGCAGCCCGACAGGGGTCTACTATGGCTACACCTTC.

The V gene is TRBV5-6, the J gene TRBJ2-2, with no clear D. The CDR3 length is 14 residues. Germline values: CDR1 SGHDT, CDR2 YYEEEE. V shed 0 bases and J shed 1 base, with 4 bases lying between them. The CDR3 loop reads CASSLGENTGELFF. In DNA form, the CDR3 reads TGTGCCAGCAGCTTGGGAGAGAACACCGGGGAGCTGTTTTTT.